Sequencing of this T cell receptor (beta chain) was carried out in a study of blood T cell repertoires in COVID-19. Only in-frame clones appear in the TCRdb table, and some are missing; sequencing was by immunoSEQ multiplex PCR. This table holds around 250,000 clones, 70% to 90% found once. This CDR3 contains 15 residues. The V end lost 4 bases, the J end lost 4 bases, and 14 bases lay between the germline ends. Germline V CDR1 and CDR2: SGHDT, YYEEEE. This clone was observed a handful of times. The chain joins TRBV5-6 to TRBJ2-2, with a weak D call TRBD2 (5 bases). The source of this sequence is a woman in her forties or fifties who had recovered from COVID-19. Input material: PBMCs or T cells enriched from blood (not recorded which). The CDR3 DNA sequence: TGTGCCAGCAGCACTCTGCTTACTAGCACCGGGGAGCTGTTTTTT. Its protein is CASSTLLTSTGELFF. Together with reference TRBV5-6 and TRBJ2-2, the CDR3 gives the full variable domain: DAGVTQSPTHLIKTRGQQVTLRCSPKSGHDTVSWYQQALGQGPQFIFQYYEEEERQRGNFPDRFSGHQFPNYSSELNVNALLLGDSALYLCASSTLLTSTGELFFGEGSRLTVL.